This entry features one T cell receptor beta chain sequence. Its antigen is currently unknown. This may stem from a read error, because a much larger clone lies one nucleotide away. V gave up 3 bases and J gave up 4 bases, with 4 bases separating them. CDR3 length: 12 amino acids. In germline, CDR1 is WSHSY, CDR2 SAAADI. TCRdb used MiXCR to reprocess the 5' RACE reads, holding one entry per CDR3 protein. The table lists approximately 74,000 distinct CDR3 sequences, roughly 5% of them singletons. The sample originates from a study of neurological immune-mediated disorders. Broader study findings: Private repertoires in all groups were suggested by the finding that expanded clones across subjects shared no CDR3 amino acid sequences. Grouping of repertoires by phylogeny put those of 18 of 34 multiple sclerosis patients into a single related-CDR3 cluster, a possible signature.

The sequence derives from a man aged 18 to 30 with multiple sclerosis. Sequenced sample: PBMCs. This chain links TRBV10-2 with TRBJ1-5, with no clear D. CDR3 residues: CASSEGNQPQHF. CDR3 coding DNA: TGCGCCAGCAGTGAAGGGAATCAGCCCCAGCATTTT.